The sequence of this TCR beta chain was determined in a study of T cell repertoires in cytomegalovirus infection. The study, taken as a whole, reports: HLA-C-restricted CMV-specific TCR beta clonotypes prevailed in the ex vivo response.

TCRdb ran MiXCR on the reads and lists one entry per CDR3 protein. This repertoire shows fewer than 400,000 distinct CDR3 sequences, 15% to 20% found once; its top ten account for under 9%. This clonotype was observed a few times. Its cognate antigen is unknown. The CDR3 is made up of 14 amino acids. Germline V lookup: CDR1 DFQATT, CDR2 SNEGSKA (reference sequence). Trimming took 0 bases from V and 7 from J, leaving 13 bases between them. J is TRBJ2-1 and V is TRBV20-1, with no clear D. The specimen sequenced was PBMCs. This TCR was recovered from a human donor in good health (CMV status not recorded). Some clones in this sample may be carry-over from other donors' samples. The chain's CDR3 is CSARDRLGVNEQFF. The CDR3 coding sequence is TGCAGTGCTAGAGATCGGCTAGGTGTTAATGAGCAGTTCTTC.